The 30 T cell receptor beta chains presented below share a single source sample, sequenced in a study of blood T cell repertoires in COVID-19. Sequencing used immunoSEQ multiplex PCR; TCRdb keeps in-frame clones, though not all of them. The sample holds 150,000 to 200,000 clones, less than 90% seen once. The sample was PBMCs or T cells enriched from blood (not recorded which). These TCRs come from a woman aged 50 to 60 who had recovered from COVID-19.

To note about this clone: Additional DNA sequences in this sample encode the identical CDR3. The V gene is TRBV5-1, the J gene TRBJ1-1; the D is unclear. Trimming pared 0 bases from V and 1 base from J, leaving 7 bases between. Germline CDR1 is SGHRS and CDR2 is YFSETQ. The CDR3 runs to 14 residues. This CDR3 reads CASSLGTANTEAFF. Here the CDR3 DNA reads TGCGCCAGCAGCTTGGGAACAGCGAACACTGAAGCTTTCTTT.

For the CDR3, the DNA is TGTGCCATCAGAGAGGCCGGTTCGTTGCCCCAGCATTTT. Amino acids: CAIREAGSLPQHF. The chain joins TRBV10-3 to TRBJ1-5; D remains ambiguous. The germline CDR1 and CDR2 sequences are ENHRY and SYGVKD. The V end was cut by 6 bases, the J end by 9 bases, with 15 bases between. CDR3 length: 13 residues.

This sequence joins TRBV28 and TRBJ2-1; 10 bases line up with TRBD2. J lost 6 bases, V lost 5 bases, and 10 bases had no gene match. The CDR3 is made up of 16 amino acids. Germline V gene sequence: CDR1 MDHEN, CDR2 SYDVKM. The DNA of the CDR3 is TGTGCCAGCAGTCCCCCTCGAGCGGGAGGGCCCAATGAGCAGTTCTTC. Translated: CASSPPRAGGPNEQFF.

The chain joins TRBV27 to TRBJ2-1; 8 positions match TRBD2. This CDR3 contains 17 residues. J lost 8 bases, V lost 6 bases, and 18 bases had no gene match. Germline CDR1 MNHEY, CDR2 SMNVEV (reference sequence). CDR3 region: CASRTYGGEGQGDEQFF. DNA for the CDR3: TGTGCCAGCAGGACTTACGGGGGGGAGGGCCAGGGCGATGAGCAGTTCTTC.

The table lists this clone with a count of one. The genes are TRBV21-1 and TRBJ1-2. TRBV21-1 is a recognized pseudogene. This CDR3 is built from 13 residues. This CDR3 is CASSNFRGYGYTF. CDR3 nucleotide sequence: TGTGCCAGCAGCAACTTCCGGGGATACGGCTACACCTTC.

V usage is TRBV7-9 and J usage is TRBJ2-7; 10 bases agree with TRBD1. The CDR3 runs 15 residues. V lost 5 bases to trimming and J lost 9 bases; unmatched junction nucleotides: 13. Germline-derived CDR1 and CDR2 are SEHNR and FQNEAQ (reference sequence). CDR3 amino acids: CASSPLGTGATGQYF. The CDR3 coding sequence is TGTGCCAGCAGCCCCCTGGGGACAGGGGCGACGGGGCAGTACTTC.

In this sample, this clone turned up once. This chain uses TRBV2 with TRBJ2-1, with 8 bases fitting TRBD1. CDR1 is SNHLY and CDR2 is FYNNEI in the germline V gene. The CDR3 covers 14 residues. V shed 6 bases and J 1 base; nucleotides not matched to a gene: 2. DNA for the CDR3: TGTGCCAGCAGCCGGGACAGGTCCTACAATGAGCAGTTCTTC. This encodes CASSRDRSYNEQFF.

This chain uses TRBV10-3 with TRBJ1-5, with D possibly being TRBD1 (5 bases). The CDR3 consists of 13 residues. The V and J ends lost 6 bases and 4 bases respectively, with 10 bases between them. CDR1 ENHRY and CDR2 SYGVKD come from the germline V gene. CDR3 residues: CAISPGPNQPQHF. DNA of the CDR3: TGTGCCATCAGCCCAGGGCCTAATCAGCCCCAGCATTTT.

The chain recombines TRBV11-1 with TRBJ1-2; tentatively, D is TRBD1 (6 bases). The V and J ends lost 5 bases and 5 bases respectively, with 15 bases between them. The CDR3 covers 14 residues. Germline V CDR1 and CDR2: SGHAT, FQDESV (reference sequence). CDR3 residues: CASSPRTDRYGYTF. For the CDR3, the DNA is TGTGCCAGCAGCCCTAGGACAGATCGGTATGGCTACACCTTC.

This clone was detected only a few times. The chain employs TRBV5-1 and TRBJ1-1; 8 bases fit TRBD1. The CDR3 extends over 16 amino acids. J was trimmed by 4 bases and V by 4 bases; bases with no gene match: 12. Germline V CDR1 and CDR2: SGHRS, YFSETQ. Here the CDR3 DNA reads TGCGCCAGCAGCCGCGACCTGGACAGGGCGGTCACTGAAGCTTTCTTT. The encoded protein is CASSRDLDRAVTEAFF.

This chain joins TRBV5-4 and TRBJ1-1; maybe TRBD1 (5 bases). V was trimmed by 1 base and J by 2 bases, leaving 12 bases between them. Germline V gene lookup returns CDR1 SGHNT and CDR2 YYREEE (reference sequence). The CDR3 loop spans 15 amino acids. This CDR3 reads CASSLSGSVNTEAFF. The CDR3 DNA reads as TGTGCCAGCAGCTTGTCAGGGTCCGTAAACACTGAAGCTTTCTTT.

This sequence joins TRBV10-2 and TRBJ1-5, with D possibly TRBD1 on 5 matching bases. CDR3 length equals 15 residues. Trimming left V 3 bases short and J 5 bases short, with 14 bases between. Germline CDR1 WSHSY, CDR2 SAAADI. The CDR3 nucleotides are TGCGCCAGCAGTGATTCGCAGGGCACACATCAGCCCCAGCATTTT. Translation: CASSDSQGTHQPQHF.

The chain uses TRBV9 and TRBJ2-1; D remains ambiguous. Germline V CDR1 and CDR2: SGDLS, YYNGEE. The CDR3 consists of 15 residues. Trimming shortened V by 0 bases and J by 0 bases, and 7 bases separated the two germline ends. Written as DNA, the CDR3 is TGTGCCAGCAGCGTAGACATAAGCTCCTACAATGAGCAGTTCTTC. Amino acid sequence: CASSVDISSYNEQFF.

The CDR3 coding sequence is TGTGCCAGCAGTTATGCGGGGACAGGGCCAGCCTACGAGCAGTACTTC. The encoded protein is CASSYAGTGPAYEQYF. The V and J genes are TRBV6-5 and TRBJ2-7, with 9 bases matching TRBD1. Germline V gene lookup returns CDR1 MNHEY and CDR2 SVGAGI. The ends lost 3 bases at V and 2 bases at J; junction bases unmatched: 8. The CDR3 runs to 16 residues.

This sequence joins TRBV27 and TRBJ2-2; no reliable D call. The V end was cut by 8 bases, the J end by 8 bases, with 9 bases between. Germline CDR1 is MNHEY and CDR2 is SMNVEV (reference sequence). The CDR3 has 11 residues. The chain's CDR3 is CASGRTGELFF. The CDR3, as DNA: TGTGCCAGCGGCCGAACGGGGGAGCTGTTTTTT.

This sequence joins TRBV18 and TRBJ2-5, with 7 bases that match TRBD1. V shed 3 bases and J 5 bases; nucleotides not matched to a gene: 9. The CDR3 runs to 15 residues. Germline V CDR1 and CDR2: KGHSH, LQKENI. The CDR3 DNA reads TGTGCCAGCTCACCTACCCACAGGGGCGGGGAGACCCAGTACTTC. Its translation: CASSPTHRGGETQYF.

This rearrangement joins TRBV29-1 to TRBJ2-5; weak D call: TRBD2 (6 bases). Germline-derived CDR1 and CDR2 are SQVTM and ANQGSEA. The CDR3 spans 14 residues. V shed 0 bases and J shed 0 bases, with 8 bases lying between them. This CDR3 is CSVEDREYQETQYF. The DNA for the CDR3 is TGCAGCGTTGAAGATCGGGAGTACCAAGAGACCCAGTACTTC.

This chain uses TRBV4-2 with TRBJ1-6, with TRBD1 as a possible D gene (5 bases). CDR3 length: 13 amino acids. V lost 0 bases, J lost 11 bases, and 8 bases lay in between. The germline V gene has CDR1 LGHNA and CDR2 YNFKEQ. CDR3 protein: CASSQDGGPPLHF. CDR3 DNA: TGTGCCAGCAGCCAAGACGGGGGTCCACCCCTCCACTTT.

The gene calls are TRBV28 and TRBJ1-4, with TRBD1 matching over 9 bases. The CDR3 totals 15 residues. V lost 3 bases, J lost 6 bases, and 5 bases stayed unmatched. Per germline, CDR1 MDHEN and CDR2 SYDVKM. CDR3 in DNA: TGTGCCAGCAGTTTTACAGGGGGCCTTGATGAAAAACTGTTTTTT. Translation gives CASSFTGGLDEKLFF.

The chain uses TRBV5-4 and TRBJ2-3; D is unclear. V lost 1 base, J lost 0 bases, and 9 bases lay in between. In germline, CDR1 is SGHNT, CDR2 YYREEE (reference sequence). The CDR3 is made up of 15 amino acids. CDR3 loop: CASSLTVLSTDTQYF. CDR3 bases: TGTGCCAGCAGCTTGACCGTACTCAGCACAGATACGCAGTATTTT.

The chain uses TRBV6-6 and TRBJ2-7; tentative D call: TRBD2 (5 bases). The CDR3 runs 15 residues. Germline CDR1 MNHNY, CDR2 SVGAGI (reference sequence). Deletions cut 2 bases from V and 2 bases from J, with 13 bases between. CDR3 coding DNA: TGTGCCAGCAGTTACGTGCCGGGATGGGCCTACGAGCAGTACTTC. Protein: CASSYVPGWAYEQYF.

J is TRBJ2-7 and V is TRBV3-1 (or the pseudogene TRBV3-2); D might be TRBD1 (5 bases). The ends were cut back, 2 bases at V and 2 bases at J, with 7 bases in the middle. The CDR3 contains 13 residues. Germline values: CDR1 LGHDT, CDR2 YNNKEL (reference sequence). This chain's CDR3 is CASSQLGPYEQYF. In DNA, the CDR3 is TGTGCCAGCAGCCAACTGGGGCCCTACGAGCAGTACTTC.

The chain uses TRBV29-1 and TRBJ2-5; TRBD1 aligns across 9 bases. The CDR3 is 14 amino acids. V lost 4 bases to trimming and J lost 4 bases; unmatched junction nucleotides: 7. From germline, CDR1 is SQVTM and CDR2 ANQGSEA. CDR3 nucleotide sequence: TGCAGCGTTGCGCGGACAGGGGTTCGAGAGACCCAGTACTTC. Protein sequence: CSVARTGVRETQYF.

This chain links TRBV5-4 with TRBJ2-6; 7 positions agree with TRBD1. Germline V CDR1 and CDR2: SGHNT, YYREEE (reference sequence). V shed 2 bases, J shed 2 bases, and the junction held 4 bases outside the gene matches. CDR3 size: 16 residues. CDR3 coding DNA: TGTGCCAGCAGCTTACGACAGGGCGCTGGGGCCAACGTCCTGACTTTC. Amino acids: CASSLRQGAGANVLTF.

CDR3 loop: CASSEARDRGNTEAFF. The CDR3 DNA follows: TGTGCCAGCAGTGAAGCGCGGGACAGGGGGAACACTGAAGCTTTCTTT. The rearrangement links TRBV6-1 to TRBJ1-1; 10 bases fit TRBD1. Germline CDR1 reads MNHNS; CDR2 reads SASEGT. The CDR3 is 16 amino acids. J lost 1 base, V lost 0 bases, and 2 bases had no gene match.

This chain links TRBV5-4 with TRBJ1-1, with 7 bases fitting TRBD1. Germline CDR1 and CDR2: SGHNT and YYREEE (reference sequence). This CDR3 is 17 amino acids long. V lost 3 bases and J lost 3; bases outside the gene matches: 14. The CDR3 loop reads CASSWGVGSRGDTEAFF. The CDR3 nucleotides are TGTGCCAGCAGCTGGGGCGTGGGGTCCAGGGGGGACACTGAAGCTTTCTTT.

The CDR3 DNA reads TGTGCCAGCAGTAGGGGATTTTCCCGCGGCACAGATACGCAGTATTTT. It yields the protein CASSRGFSRGTDTQYF. The chain joins TRBV28 to TRBJ2-3, with TRBD1 as a possible D gene (5 bases). Germline V CDR1 and CDR2: MDHEN, SYDVKM. This CDR3 is 16 amino acids long. The ends were cut back, 5 bases at V and 1 base at J, with 16 bases in the middle.

The chain has TRBV7-9 and TRBJ2-3, with D perhaps TRBD2 (6 bases). V was pared by 0 bases and J by 2 bases, with 12 bases between. CDR3 length: 16 amino acids. Germline V gene lookup returns CDR1 SEHNR and CDR2 FQNEAQ (reference sequence). In DNA, the CDR3 is TGTGCCAGCAGCTTAGCTCGCGGGGAGTTCACAGATACGCAGTATTTT. It translates to CASSLARGEFTDTQYF.

This rearrangement joins TRBV29-1 to TRBJ2-3; a weak D match, TRBD2 (5 bases). The CDR3 loop spans 11 amino acids. V shed 3 bases and J shed 7 bases, with 8 bases lying between them. CDR1 is SQVTM, CDR2 ANQGSEA, per germline. The CDR3 DNA reads as TGCAGCGTTGACCGGGAAAATACGCAGTATTTT. Translated: CSVDRENTQYF.

This chain connects TRBV6-2 or TRBV6-3 to TRBJ2-5; D perhaps matches TRBD1 (7 bases). The CDR3 is 14 amino acids. The germline gives CDR1 MNHEY, CDR2 SVGEGT. Between the trimmed V and J ends, which lost 1 base and 4 bases, there was a span of 10 bases. Here the CDR3 reads CASSYWQGGETQYF. In DNA, the CDR3 is TGTGCCAGCAGTTACTGGCAGGGGGGAGAGACCCAGTACTTC.